In this sample, the clone carrying this T cell receptor (beta chain) turned up a few times. What it binds is not known. This specimen comes from a study of T cell repertoires in cytomegalovirus infection. From the reads, TCRdb called clonotypes with MiXCR, one entry per CDR3 protein. The sample includes 450,000 to 600,000 distinct CDR3 sequences, around 30% seen only once; the top ten take under 20%. Losses at the gene ends were 5 bases for V and 4 bases for J; bases not matched to a gene: 7. The CDR3 sequence is 15 residues long. CDR1 and CDR2 from the germline V gene are MDHEN and SYDVKM. The receptor's source is a human donor in good health (CMV status not recorded). Some clones in this sample may be carry-over from other donors' samples. This material consisted of cultured PBMCs, taken from culture after CMV antigen stimulation. The chain is built from TRBV28 and TRBJ1-5; 8 nucleotides agree with TRBD1. For the CDR3, the DNA is TGTGCCAGCAGTACGACAGGGGAGGGGAATCAGCCCCAGCATTTT. This translates into CASSTTGEGNQPQHF. Complete variable domain (other parts from reference TRBV28 and TRBJ1-5): DVKVTQSSRYLVKRTGEKVFLECVQDMDHENMFWYRQDPGLGLRLIYFSYDVKMKEKGDIPEGYSVSREKKERFSLILESASTNQTSMYLCASSTTGEGNQPQHFGDGTRLSIL.